The rows below give T cell receptor beta chains drawn from one sample of a study of blood T cell repertoires in COVID-19. Here immunoSEQ multiplex PCR was the method, and the copy in TCRdb shows in-frame clones only, minus some. Of under 200,000 clones in the sample, roughly 80% are singletons; the top ten hold 3% to 3.5%. Sequenced input: PBMCs or T cells enriched from blood (not recorded which). These receptors came from a woman aged 55 to 70 who had recovered from COVID-19. Each CDR3 is given with its conserved first and last residue. The D gene is left open where the match is weak. Not all rows give a size; the values are once, few, many and, for expanded clones, a class.

CDR3nt,CDR3aa,j_gene,abundance,v_gene,d_gene
TGTGCCAGTATGGGCGGGTCCTCCTACGAGCAGTACTTC,CASMGGSSYEQYF,TRBJ2-7,.,TRBV19,.
TGTGCCAGCAGTGACCCGGGACTAGCAACAGAACAACCTAGCACAGATACGCAGTATTTT,CASSDPGLATEQPSTDTQYF,TRBJ2-3,few,TRBV6-1,TRBD2
TGTGCCAGCAATAGGGAGGGAACACTCGAGCAGTACTTC,CASNREGTLEQYF,TRBJ2-7,few,TRBV6-5,TRBD2
TGCAGCGTCGGGACTCCCGAACGCACAGATACGCAGTATTTT,CSVGTPERTDTQYF,TRBJ2-3,once,TRBV29-1,.
TGCGCCAGCACCATCGCAGGGGGCGGACCCCTCCACTTT,CASTIAGGGPLHF,TRBJ1-6,.,TRBV4-1,TRBD1
TGTGCCAGCAGTTACAGCAGCAATCAGCCCCAGCATTTT,CASSYSSNQPQHF,TRBJ1-5,.,TRBV6-5,.
TGTGCCAGCAGCCCACACAGGGACGCGGATCAGCCCCAGCATTTT,CASSPHRDADQPQHF,TRBJ1-5,few,TRBV28,.
TGTGCCAGCTCACGACTGGACCAGGGGTCGGGTCAGCCCCAGCATTTT,CASSRLDQGSGQPQHF,TRBJ1-5,few,TRBV18,.
TGTGCCAGCAGCCAAGAAGCTACGGCAGGGGGCGATCTCAATCAGCCCCAGCATTTT,CASSQEATAGGDLNQPQHF,TRBJ1-5,few,TRBV3-1/TRBV3-2,TRBD1
TGTGCCAGCACGAGCCGTCATAGCAATGAGCAGTTCTTC,CASTSRHSNEQFF,TRBJ2-1,.,TRBV7-9,.
TGTGCCAGCAGCCGAGATGGCTCCTACACTGAAGCTTTCTTT,CASSRDGSYTEAFF,TRBJ1-1,.,TRBV14,.
TGTGCCAGCTCACCAGTGGGAGGGAGTCAGCCCCAGCATTTT,CASSPVGGSQPQHF,TRBJ1-5,.,TRBV18,.
TGCGCCAGCAGCTTGGGTACGGGTTCGGTGGGCTACGAGCAGTACTTC,CASSLGTGSVGYEQYF,TRBJ2-7,many,TRBV5-1,.
TGTGCCAGCAGTAACAGCGGACAGGTATCCTCTGGGGCCAACGTCCTGACTTTC,CASSNSGQVSSGANVLTF,TRBJ2-6,.,TRBV2,TRBD1
TGTGCCAGTAGTATAAGGGACATGGCGATTTATGGCTACACCTTC,CASSIRDMAIYGYTF,TRBJ1-2,.,TRBV19,.
TGTGCCAGCAGCTCAAGCGGGGGCCTCCGCTACGAGCAGTACTTC,CASSSSGGLRYEQYF,TRBJ2-7,once,TRBV5-4,TRBD2
TGTGCCACCAGCAGAGATGGAGACAGGGAGCCCAACTACGAGCAGTACTTC,CATSRDGDREPNYEQYF,TRBJ2-7,.,TRBV15,TRBD1
TGCGCCAGCAGCGACAGAACAGGGGGCTCAGGCTATGGCTACACCTTC,CASSDRTGGSGYGYTF,TRBJ1-2,.,TRBV5-1,TRBD1
TGTGCCAGCAGGACAGGGGGCGTGCGCTATGGCTACACCTTC,CASRTGGVRYGYTF,TRBJ1-2,.,TRBV6-5,TRBD1
TGTGCCAGCTCACCACCGGGACAGGGTATCCCTGGGGCCAACGTCCTGACTTTC,CASSPPGQGIPGANVLTF,TRBJ2-6,once,TRBV18,TRBD1
TGTGCCAGCATGGTACGACAGGGGGCTGCAAAACTGTTTTTT,CASMVRQGAAKLFF,TRBJ1-4,.,TRBV9,TRBD1
TGCGCCAGCAGCTTCGGCGGGGGGGATGAGCAGTTCTTC,CASSFGGGDEQFF,TRBJ2-1,.,TRBV5-1,TRBD2
TGCGCCAGCAGCCAAGTCGCGGGGGGCGGGGAGCTGTTTTTT,CASSQVAGGGELFF,TRBJ2-2,once,TRBV4-1,TRBD2
TGTGCCAGCAGCTTAGGGGCTAGCGGCCAAGAGACCCAGTACTTC,CASSLGASGQETQYF,TRBJ2-5,.,TRBV7-9,TRBD2
TGTGCCAGCAGCTTAAAACAGGGCTATGGCTACACCTTC,CASSLKQGYGYTF,TRBJ1-2,.,TRBV7-8,.